This T cell receptor beta chain emerged from a study of cytomegalovirus exposure and HLA in healthy donors. The study's findings and limits: Within the 100 to 150 validation repertoires, first-cohort TCR clusters tended to co-occur, according to a later analysis. Researchers reported that a few CMV-associated chains were confirmed in vitro as CMV antigen-specific.

Donors were drawn from the approximately 130-subject validation cohort, separate from the roughly 670-subject first cohort. Notes on this clone: Its antigen is as yet unknown.

Germline V lookup: CDR1 SEHNR, CDR2 FQNEAQ (reference sequence). The CDR3 runs 13 residues. Unmatched junction bases numbered 6, after V lost 6 bases and J lost 8 bases. Here immunoSEQ multiplex PCR was the method, and the copy in TCRdb shows in-frame clones only, minus some. The sample holds 250,000 to 350,000 clones, roughly 89% seen once. The receptor was derived from a woman younger than 30 in good health and CMV-seronegative. The sample consisted of PBMCs. This sequence joins TRBV7-9 and TRBJ2-1; 8 bases match TRBD1. The CDR3 here is CASSLAGGYEQFF. The CDR3 DNA is TGTGCCAGCAGTCTCGCAGGGGGCTATGAGCAGTTCTTC.